These 24 T cell receptor beta chains share one sample of origin, sequenced in a study of cytomegalovirus exposure and HLA in healthy donors. The table came from immunoSEQ multiplex PCR; TCRdb's copy has only in-frame clones and leaves some out. Here the sample spans about 190,000 clones, around four fifths being singletons. Sequenced material: PBMCs. Every receptor here comes from a young man in good health and CMV-seropositive.

The rearrangement joins TRBV2 to TRBJ2-1; no firm D call. The length of the CDR3 is 14 residues. V was pared by 4 bases and J by 3 bases, with 10 bases between. The V gene's germline CDR1 is SNHLY and CDR2 FYNNEI. Written as DNA, the CDR3 is TGTGCCAGCAGTGTAGAAACTATCTACAATGAGCAGTTCTTC. It encodes CASSVETIYNEQFF.

V is TRBV27 and J is TRBJ2-1; a possible D gene is TRBD1 (6 bases). CDR3 length: 15 residues. Trimming took off 8 bases at V and 12 bases at J, with 26 bases between the two ends. Germline V gene lookup returns CDR1 MNHEY and CDR2 SMNVEV (reference sequence). CDR3 region: CASSLGQYQDSGQFF. In DNA form, the CDR3 reads TGTGCCAGCTCCCTGGGGCAGTATCAGGACAGTGGGCAGTTCTTC.

This clone was detected once. V gene TRBV9 combines with J gene TRBJ1-2; D unclear. This CDR3 comprises 13 residues. The V end lost 2 bases, the J end lost 8 bases, and 13 bases lay between the germline ends. Germline CDR1 SGDLS, CDR2 YYNGEE. CDR3 in DNA: TGTGCCAGCAGCGTTGGGGAGGTCGGCGGCTACACCTTC. Translation: CASSVGEVGGYTF.

V usage is TRBV19 and J usage is TRBJ2-2; TRBD2 might be the D (6 bases). The V end lost 1 base, the J end lost 4 bases, and 16 bases lay between the germline ends. This CDR3 spans 17 amino acids. Germline CDR1 is LNHDA and CDR2 is SQIVND (reference sequence). The CDR3 protein is CASSIVTSRRGTGELFF. DNA of the CDR3: TGTGCCAGTAGTATAGTTACTAGCAGACGGGGCACCGGGGAGCTGTTTTTT.

V is TRBV30 and J is TRBJ1-2, with a tentative D call TRBD1 (5 bases). V lost 3 bases, J lost 9 bases, and 17 bases lay in between. Germline V gene lookup returns CDR1 GTSNPN and CDR2 SVGIG (reference sequence). CDR3 length: 13 residues. CDR3: CAWRRGFGISYTF. The CDR3 bases are TGTGCCTGGAGAAGGGGTTTTGGAATTAGCTACACCTTC. The variable domain in full, completed from reference TRBV30 and TRBJ1-2, reads SQTIHQWPATLVQPVGSPLSLECTVEGTSNPNLYWYRQAAGRGLQLLFYSVGIGQISSEVPQNLSASRPQDRQFILSSKKLLLSDSGFYLCAWRRGFGISYTFGSGTRLTVV.

V and J are TRBV7-9 and TRBJ1-4, with D perhaps TRBD1 (5 bases). The CDR3 covers 16 residues. The V gene's germline CDR1 is SEHNR and CDR2 FQNEAQ (reference sequence). The ends were cut back, 3 bases at V and 0 bases at J, with 11 bases in the middle. The CDR3 here is CASSLGRGATNEKLFF. The CDR3 nucleotides are TGTGCCAGCAGCTTGGGCCGGGGGGCAACTAATGAAAAACTGTTTTTT.

The chain carries TRBV5-1 and TRBJ2-1; 16 bases agree with TRBD2. The CDR3 consists of 18 residues. V lost 4 bases to trimming and J lost 4 bases; unmatched junction nucleotides: 8. Per germline, CDR1 SGHRS and CDR2 YFSETQ. The CDR3 is CASSPGTSGRAFYNEQFF. In nucleotides, the CDR3 is TGCGCCAGCAGCCCGGGGACTAGCGGGAGGGCATTTTACAATGAGCAGTTCTTC. Based on the CDR3 plus reference TRBV5-1 and TRBJ2-1, the full variable domain is KAGVTQTPRYLIKTRGQQVTLSCSPISGHRSVSWYQQTPGQGLQFLFEYFSETQRNKGNFPGRFSGRQFSNSRSEMNVSTLELGDSALYLCASSPGTSGRAFYNEQFFGPGTRLTVL.

The genes are TRBV27 and TRBJ2-7; perhaps TRBD2 as D (5 bases). This CDR3 comprises 16 residues. The germline gives CDR1 MNHEY, CDR2 SMNVEV (reference sequence). V was shortened by 2 bases and J by 2 bases, with 16 bases between the two germline ends. The CDR3 protein is CASSLAGVDLPYEQYF. CDR3 sequence (DNA): TGTGCCAGCAGTTTAGCCGGGGTAGACTTACCCTACGAGCAGTACTTC.

This chain links TRBV9 with TRBJ1-1; D gene unclear. The CDR3 runs to 15 residues. Germline CDR1 and CDR2: SGDLS and YYNGEE. V lost 2 bases to trimming and J lost 1 base, with 12 bases between them. The CDR3 region is CASSVVSSGNTEAFF. Written as DNA, the CDR3 is TGTGCCAGCAGCGTGGTATCCTCCGGGAACACTGAAGCTTTCTTT.

The chain recombines TRBV27 with TRBJ1-1; TRBD1 agrees at 8 bases. V was clipped by 2 bases and J by 4 bases; unmatched bases: 3. Germline CDR1 is MNHEY and CDR2 is SMNVEV (reference sequence). The CDR3 runs to 14 residues. CDR3 in amino acids: CASSLGTGATEAFF. The DNA for the CDR3 is TGTGCCAGCAGTTTAGGGACAGGTGCCACTGAAGCTTTCTTT.

This clone has just a few counts. This rearrangement joins TRBV7-9 to TRBJ2-3, with TRBD2 matching 13 bases. The CDR3 covers 16 residues. CDR1 is SEHNR, CDR2 FQNEAQ, per germline (reference sequence). V shed 4 bases and J 0 bases; nucleotides not matched to a gene: 1. CDR3 loop: CASSSGLAGSTDTQYF. CDR3 sequence (DNA): TGTGCCAGCAGCTCGGGACTAGCGGGGAGCACAGATACGCAGTATTTT.

In its sample, this clone was seen once. It is likely a read error, because the conserved phenylalanine at the end of the CDR3 is missing. No DNA is shown, since the ends of the CDR3 on it are uncertain; the CDR3 is the one TCRdb lists. The rearrangement uses TRBV4-3 and TRBJ2-7; the D call TRBD1 from the table was never checked on the DNA. Germline V lookup: CDR1 LGHNA, CDR2 YSLEER. Both ends counted, the CDR3 spans 11 residues. CDR3: CASSPVPGQVP.

The chain links TRBV9 to TRBJ2-1; tentatively, D is TRBD2 (6 bases). The V and J ends lost 0 bases and 7 bases respectively, with 11 bases between them. Germline CDR1 SGDLS, CDR2 YYNGEE. The CDR3 sequence is 14 residues long. As DNA, the CDR3 is TGTGCCAGCAGCGTAGATTCGCGGGATAATGAGCAGTTCTTC. It encodes CASSVDSRDNEQFF.

The J gene is TRBJ2-2, the V gene TRBV5-1; TRBD2 matches 8 bases. This CDR3 is 16 amino acids long. V was pared by 5 bases and J by 6 bases, with 12 bases of the junction left unmatched. CDR1 SGHRS and CDR2 YFSETQ come from the germline V gene. CDR3 amino acids: CASSEVSGRPPGELFF. CDR3 nucleotide sequence: TGCGCCAGCAGTGAGGTGAGCGGGAGACCCCCCGGGGAGCTGTTTTTT.

This chain uses TRBV4-2 with TRBJ2-7, with TRBD2 identical over 10 bases. V lost 3 bases and J lost 0; bases outside the gene matches: 11. Germline CDR1 and CDR2: LGHNA and YNFKEQ. The CDR3 extends over 18 amino acids. CDR3 sequence reads: CASSHANAGLATSYEQYF. CDR3 bases: TGTGCCAGCAGCCATGCAAACGCGGGACTAGCGACCTCCTACGAGCAGTACTTC.

This chain links TRBV7-9 with TRBJ2-7, with a possible D match to TRBD1 (6 bases). Germline V gene data show CDR1 as SEHNR and CDR2 as FQNEAQ (reference sequence). The ends were cut back, 0 bases at V and 6 bases at J, with 15 bases in the middle. The CDR3 has 15 residues. CDR3 protein: CASSLAPRGIGEQYF. CDR3 nucleotide sequence: TGTGCCAGCAGCTTAGCTCCCAGGGGAATCGGCGAGCAGTACTTC.

The chain links TRBV30 to TRBJ2-5; D not certain. CDR1 and CDR2 from the germline V gene are GTSNPN and SVGIG (reference sequence). The V and J ends lost 2 bases and 5 bases respectively, with 9 bases between them. There are 12 residues in the CDR3. CDR3 nucleotide sequence: TGTGCCTGGAGTAGAGGCGGCGAGACCCAGTACTTC. Translating gives CAWSRGGETQYF. Looking up the rest from reference TRBV30 and TRBJ2-5 gives the full variable domain: SQTIHQWPATLVQPVGSPLSLECTVEGTSNPNLYWYRQAAGRGLQLLFYSVGIGQISSEVPQNLSASRPQDRQFILSSKKLLLSDSGFYLCAWSRGGETQYFGPGTRLLVL.

The chain joins TRBV28 to TRBJ2-5; 9 nucleotides align to TRBD1. The CDR3 has 15 residues. J was trimmed by 4 bases and V by 4 bases; bases with no gene match: 7. Germline V gene lookup returns CDR1 MDHEN and CDR2 SYDVKM. CDR3 nucleotide sequence: TGTGCCAGCAGTTCTCGGGACAGGGCCGGAGAGACCCAGTACTTC. It translates to CASSSRDRAGETQYF.

The chain joins TRBV28 to TRBJ2-5; 8 nucleotides match TRBD2. The CDR3 contains 13 residues. The germline V gene has CDR1 MDHEN and CDR2 SYDVKM. With 9 bases clipped from V and 3 bases from J, the junction kept 6 bases outside the gene matches. The CDR3 protein is CASRGGRKETQYF. In DNA form, the CDR3 reads TGTGCCAGTCGTGGCGGGAGGAAAGAGACCCAGTACTTC.

J is TRBJ1-1 and V is TRBV29-1; perhaps TRBD1 as D (6 bases). The CDR3 totals 17 residues. Germline assignment: CDR1 SQVTM and CDR2 ANQGSEA. V was trimmed by 0 bases and J by 3 bases, leaving 20 bases between them. CDR3 DNA sequence: TGCAGCGTTGAAGAGGATGGACAGACCCATGAGCACACTGAAGCTTTCTTT. Protein product: CSVEEDGQTHEHTEAFF. The complete variable domain, with remaining parts taken from reference TRBV29-1 and TRBJ1-1, reads SAVISQKPSRDICQRGTSLTIQCQVDSQVTMMFWYRQQPGQSLTLIATANQGSEATYESGFVIDKFPISRPNLTFSTLTVSNMSPEDSSIYLCSVEEDGQTHEHTEAFFGQGTRLTVV.

This rearrangement joins TRBV25-1 to TRBJ1-3; D unresolved. The V gene's germline CDR1 is MGHDK and CDR2 SYGVNS. The CDR3 spans 16 residues. Trimming cost V 1 base and J 0 bases, with 10 bases left between them. The CDR3 protein is CASSESGRYSGNTIYF. The CDR3 region has the DNA TGTGCCAGCAGTGAATCAGGCAGGTACTCTGGAAACACCATATATTTT.

The chain couples TRBV15 to TRBJ2-1; D uncertain. Germline-derived CDR1 and CDR2 are LNHNV and YYDKDF (reference sequence). This CDR3 has 15 residues. Trimming removed 5 bases from V and 0 bases from J, with 11 bases in between. As DNA, the CDR3 is TGTGCCACCAGCTCCCAAGCAAGCTCCTACAATGAGCAGTTCTTC. Its protein is CATSSQASSYNEQFF. Looking up the rest from reference TRBV15 and TRBJ2-1 gives the full variable domain: DAMVIQNPRYQVTQFGKPVTLSCSQTLNHNVMYWYQQKSSQAPKLLFHYYDKDFNNEADTPDNFQSRRPNTSFCFLDIRSPGLGDTAMYLCATSSQASSYNEQFFGPGTRLTVL.

This chain uses TRBV11-3 with TRBJ2-1; perhaps TRBD2 as D (5 bases). The CDR3 sequence is 14 residues long. From germline, CDR1 is SGHNT and CDR2 YENEEA. The ends were cut back, 3 bases at V and 7 bases at J, with 13 bases in the middle. The DNA of the CDR3 is TGTGCCAGCAGCTTGGGTCTAGCTCTGAATGAGCAGTTCTTC. It yields the protein CASSLGLALNEQFF.

The V call is TRBV28, the J call TRBJ1-2; 7 nucleotides line up with TRBD1. J lost 2 bases, V lost 3 bases, and 6 bases had no gene match. Germline V gives CDR1 MDHEN, CDR2 SYDVKM. The CDR3 loop spans 15 amino acids. The CDR3 region has the DNA TGTGCCAGCAGTTTCCGTCCAGGGGGGAACTATGGCTACACCTTC. Encoded protein: CASSFRPGGNYGYTF.